The clone carrying this TCR beta chain was seen once. These data belong to a study of T cell changes during pregnancy in multiple sclerosis. The repertoire was sequenced with immunoSEQ multiplex PCR; TCRdb's copy has only in-frame clones and lacks some. The repertoire holds 100,000 or so clones, with 90% to 95% as singletons. The CDR3 has 16 amino acids. Germline loops: CDR1 SGHRS, CDR2 YFSETQ. The J segment lost 4 bases and the V segment lost 5 bases, leaving 9 bases of the junction unmatched. This specimen consisted of peripheral blood, obtained before pregnancy. This receptor was taken from a female donor with multiple sclerosis, enrolled in a pregnancy study. The V gene is TRBV5-1, the J gene TRBJ2-1, with 10 bases matching TRBD1. Here the CDR3 DNA reads TGCGCCAGCAGTTTCGACAGGGGGCGCGTATACAATGAGCAGTTCTTC. Its translation is CASSFDRGRVYNEQFF.